This T cell receptor (beta chain) derives from a study of blood T cell repertoires in COVID-19. Overall study: The analysed material was cDNA or gDNA that came from T cells, B-cell-depleted T cells, or PBMCs.

The V and J ends lost 5 bases and 1 base, in that order; junction bases with no gene match: 4. The CDR3 spans 14 residues. Germline CDR1 LNHDA, CDR2 SQIVND (reference sequence). Clones were sequenced by immunoSEQ multiplex PCR, and TCRdb holds only the in-frame ones, with some missing. Here the sample spans 250,000 or so clones, about 90% being singletons. Sample: peripheral blood. J is TRBJ2-7 and V is TRBV19; TRBD1 matches at 8 bases. This receptor was obtained from a man in his thirties or forties with COVID-19, enrolled during active disease. This CDR3 reads CASSWTGLSYEQYF. The CDR3, as DNA: TGTGCCAGTAGTTGGACAGGGTTGTCCTACGAGCAGTACTTC.